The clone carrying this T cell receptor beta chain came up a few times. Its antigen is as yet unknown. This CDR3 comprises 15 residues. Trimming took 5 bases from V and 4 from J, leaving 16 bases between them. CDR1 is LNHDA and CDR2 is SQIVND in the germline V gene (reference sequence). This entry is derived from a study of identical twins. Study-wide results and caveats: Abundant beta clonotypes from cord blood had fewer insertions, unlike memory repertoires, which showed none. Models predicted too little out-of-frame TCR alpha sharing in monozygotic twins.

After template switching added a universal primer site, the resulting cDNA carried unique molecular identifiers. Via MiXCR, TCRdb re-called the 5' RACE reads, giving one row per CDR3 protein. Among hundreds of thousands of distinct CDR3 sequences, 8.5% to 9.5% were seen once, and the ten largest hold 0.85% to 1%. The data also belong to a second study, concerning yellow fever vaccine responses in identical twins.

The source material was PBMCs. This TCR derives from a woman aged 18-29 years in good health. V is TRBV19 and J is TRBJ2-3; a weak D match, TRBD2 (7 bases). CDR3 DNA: TGTGCCAGTAGTTCCCGGGGGGCAGGAGCAGATACGCAGTATTTT. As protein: CASSSRGAGADTQYF.